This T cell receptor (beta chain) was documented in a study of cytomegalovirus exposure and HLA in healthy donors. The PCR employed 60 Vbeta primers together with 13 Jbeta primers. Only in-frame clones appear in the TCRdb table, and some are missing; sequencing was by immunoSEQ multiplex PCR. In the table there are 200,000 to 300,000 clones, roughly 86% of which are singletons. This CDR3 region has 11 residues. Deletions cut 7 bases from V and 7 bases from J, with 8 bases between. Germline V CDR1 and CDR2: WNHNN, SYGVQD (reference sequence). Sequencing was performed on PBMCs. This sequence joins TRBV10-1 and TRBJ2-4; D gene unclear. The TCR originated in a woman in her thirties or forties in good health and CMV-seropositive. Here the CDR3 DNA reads TGCGCCAGCATCCCTCTCAACATTCAGTACTTC. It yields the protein CASIPLNIQYF.